Included here is one T cell receptor beta chain sequence, with context. The data originate from a study of glioma-infiltrating T cells after dendritic cell vaccination. Assay: immunoSEQ multiplex PCR; the TCRdb copy retains only in-frame clones and omits some. Seen here are about 92,000 clones, just over 85% observed once, and the top ten hold 15% to 18%. This CDR3 has 14 amino acids. CDR1 and CDR2 from the germline V gene are KGHSH and LQKENI. V lost 1 base and J lost 4; bases outside the gene matches: 3. Sequencing was performed on blood, taken before dendritic cell vaccination. This TCR was recovered from a human donor with glioblastoma. J is TRBJ2-7 and V is TRBV18; 8 nucleotides align to TRBD1. Here the CDR3 reads CASSPRQGAYEQYF. The DNA of the CDR3 is TGTGCCAGCTCACCACGGCAGGGGGCTTACGAGCAGTACTTC.